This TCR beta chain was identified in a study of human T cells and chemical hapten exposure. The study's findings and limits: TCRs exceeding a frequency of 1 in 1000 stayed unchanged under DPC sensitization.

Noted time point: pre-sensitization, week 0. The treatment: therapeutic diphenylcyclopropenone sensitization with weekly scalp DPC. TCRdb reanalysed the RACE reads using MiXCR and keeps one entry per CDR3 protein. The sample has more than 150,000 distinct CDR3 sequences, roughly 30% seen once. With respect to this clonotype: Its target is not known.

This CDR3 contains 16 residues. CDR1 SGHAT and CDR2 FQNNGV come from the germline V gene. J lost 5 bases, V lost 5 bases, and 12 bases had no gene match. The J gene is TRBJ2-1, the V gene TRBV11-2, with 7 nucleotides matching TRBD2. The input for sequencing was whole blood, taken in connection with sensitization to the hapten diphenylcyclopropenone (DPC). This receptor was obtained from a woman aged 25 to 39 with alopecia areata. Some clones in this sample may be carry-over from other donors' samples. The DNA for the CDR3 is TGTGCCAGCAGCAACCGCGGGAGAAATGTTGACAATGAGCAGTTCTTC. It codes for CASSNRGRNVDNEQFF.